This T cell receptor beta chain came from a study of PD-1 blockade in classical Hodgkin lymphoma. General study findings and limits: Patients with a complete response exhibited baseline diversity comparable to newly diagnosed patients. The causes of the repertoire differences, possibly disease activity or prior therapy, remain undefined.

This clone was counted a few times. Its antigen remains unknown. Time point in this sample: cycle 4 day 1 (C4D1), after five to seven weeks of nivolumab. Every patient had relapsed following autologous stem cell transplantation, and cohorts differed in brentuximab vedotin exposure. Isolation of CD4+ T cells from thawed PBMCs was performed by magnetic negative selection. Clones were read by immunoSEQ multiplex PCR, and TCRdb kept only the in-frame ones, dropping some. Of roughly 32,000 clones listed, 92% are singletons. The germline CDR1 and CDR2 sequences are SNHLY and FYNNEI. V lost 8 bases to trimming and J lost 8 bases, with 15 bases between them. The CDR3 spans 13 residues.

The receptor's source is a human donor with classical Hodgkin lymphoma. The rearrangement uses TRBV2 and TRBJ1-4; possibly TRBD1 for D (5 bases). The material was CD4+ T cells from blood, obtained before the fourth cycle of nivolumab. The CDR3 region is CASGSRGREKLFF. The DNA for the CDR3 is TGTGCCAGCGGTTCACGGGGCAGGGAAAAACTGTTTTTT.